This T cell receptor beta chain originates from a study of T cell responses to AZD1222 COVID-19 vaccine. Study context: Second-dose schedules of about 4 or about 12 weeks were combined. Findings of the study overall: With two AZD1222 doses given, Spike-specific TCR breadth and depth both rose.

A remark on this clone: Its antigen is still unknown.

The CDR3 is 14 amino acids. Germline values: CDR1 SGHRS, CDR2 YFSETQ. The V segment lost 6 bases and the J segment 7 bases; nucleotides outside the gene matches: 8. Clones were sequenced by immunoSEQ multiplex PCR, and TCRdb holds only the in-frame ones, with some missing. In the table there are about 130,000 clones, approximately 85% of which are singletons. V usage is TRBV5-1 and J usage is TRBJ2-5; the match to TRBD1 covers 11 bases. This receptor was obtained from an adult in good health. The specimen comprised peripheral blood, sampled on day 0 of AZD1222 vaccination. The CDR3 DNA sequence: TGCGCCAGCAACCCGGACAGGGGGCAGGGGACCCAGTACTTC. Its translation is CASNPDRGQGTQYF.